These 10 T cell receptor beta chains share one sample of origin, sequenced in a study of T-cell memory formation after mild COVID-19. Via MiXCR, TCRdb re-called the 5' RACE reads, giving one row per CDR3 protein. The sample has fewer than 400,000 distinct CDR3 sequences; 15% to 20% are singletons. Sequencing input: PBMCs or a T cell subset sorted from them (not recorded which). The receptors were gathered from a man between 18 and 35 years old who had mild COVID-19 (a few samples of this study predate the infection). Cell type and time point are not known.

The J gene is TRBJ2-1, the V gene TRBV7-3, with a possible D match to TRBD1 (5 bases). V was pared by 1 base and J by 10 bases, with 11 bases between. The CDR3 sequence is 13 residues long. CDR1 is SGHTA, CDR2 FQGTGA, per germline. CDR3 region: CASSLSQGREQFF. The DNA of the CDR3 is TGTGCCAGCAGCTTAAGCCAGGGTCGGGAGCAGTTCTTC. Supplemented by reference TRBV7-3 and TRBJ2-1, the full variable domain reads GAGVSQTPSNKVTEKGKYVELRCDPISGHTALYWYRQSLGQGPEFLIYFQGTGAADDSGLPNDRFFAVRPEGSVSTLKIQRTERGDSAVYLCASSLSQGREQFFGPGTRLTVL.

The chain joins TRBV27 to TRBJ2-7; D not resolved. Germline V gene data show CDR1 as MNHEY and CDR2 as SMNVEV (reference sequence). The CDR3 sequence is 14 residues long. Trimming shortened V by 0 bases and J by 3 bases, and 9 bases separated the two germline ends. The CDR3 sequence is CASSLSEDGYEQYF. Here the CDR3 DNA reads TGTGCCAGCAGTTTATCTGAGGACGGCTACGAGCAGTACTTC.

The J gene is TRBJ1-2, the V gene TRBV2; 7 bases map to TRBD1. V lost 6 bases, J lost 8 bases, and 9 bases stayed unmatched. The CDR3 runs 13 residues. Germline CDR1 SNHLY, CDR2 FYNNEI. CDR3 sequence: CASSLRQGIGYTF. CDR3 DNA sequence: TGTGCCAGCAGCCTTAGACAGGGAATCGGCTACACCTTC.

This clonotype has more than one count but fewer than ten. The rearrangement links TRBV6-5 to TRBJ2-2; 8 nucleotides align to TRBD2. The CDR3 extends over 22 amino acids. Germline CDR1 is MNHEY and CDR2 is SVGAGI. V was pared by 0 bases and J by 2 bases, with 20 bases of the junction left unmatched. The CDR3 nucleotides are TGTGCCAGCAGTTACTCGACGGTCCTCCGACCGGGGGGGGATCCAAACACCGGGGAGCTGTTTTTT. This encodes CASSYSTVLRPGGDPNTGELFF.

This clonotype has a handful of counts. CDR3 amino acids: CASSSTWAGGVGNEQFF. Here the CDR3 DNA reads TGCGCCAGCAGCTCCACATGGGCAGGGGGGGTAGGCAATGAGCAGTTCTTC. This chain joins TRBV5-1 and TRBJ2-1; D possibly matches TRBD1 or TRBD2 (7 bases each). The CDR3 runs to 17 residues. Trimming removed 3 bases from V and 6 bases from J, with 22 bases in between. Germline loops: CDR1 SGHRS, CDR2 YFSETQ. Together with reference TRBV5-1 and TRBJ2-1, the CDR3 gives the full variable domain: KAGVTQTPRYLIKTRGQQVTLSCSPISGHRSVSWYQQTPGQGLQFLFEYFSETQRNKGNFPGRFSGRQFSNSRSEMNVSTLELGDSALYLCASSSTWAGGVGNEQFFGPGTRLTVL.

The chain couples TRBV6-5 to TRBJ2-3, with 14 bases identical to TRBD2. The CDR3 has 19 residues. Unmatched junction bases numbered 6, after V lost 0 bases and J lost 1 base. Germline CDR1 reads MNHEY; CDR2 reads SVGAGI. The CDR3 region is CASSYSSGTSGGRTDTQYF. The CDR3 DNA is TGTGCCAGCAGTTACTCGTCCGGGACTAGCGGGGGACGCACAGATACGCAGTATTTT.

J is TRBJ1-2 and V is TRBV2; D not certain. Germline V CDR1 and CDR2: SNHLY, FYNNEI. V was trimmed by 6 bases and J by 0 bases, leaving 8 bases between them. The length of the CDR3 is 13 residues. The CDR3 here is CASRDTANYGYTF. CDR3 bases: TGTGCCAGCAGGGATACAGCTAACTATGGCTACACCTTC. Using reference TRBV2 and TRBJ1-2 for the parts outside the CDR3, the full variable domain is EPEVTQTPSHQVTQMGQEVILRCVPISNHLYFYWYRQILGQKVEFLVSFYNNEISEKSEIFDDQFSVERPDGSNFTLKIRSTKLEDSAMYFCASRDTANYGYTFGSGTRLTVV.

This clonotype turned up a few times. The chain has TRBV5-1 and TRBJ2-1; the D gene is possibly TRBD1 (8 bases). V lost 5 bases and J lost 3, with 21 bases in between. Germline loops: CDR1 SGHRS, CDR2 YFSETQ. The CDR3 loop spans 17 amino acids. The CDR3: CASRAGQVPLFYNEQFF. CDR3 bases: TGCGCCAGCAGAGCGGGACAGGTCCCCCTATTCTACAATGAGCAGTTCTTC.

The chain joins TRBV7-6 to TRBJ2-5; D not certain. The CDR3 loop spans 13 amino acids. Deletions cut 3 bases from V and 5 bases from J, with 10 bases between. CDR1 and CDR2 (germline): SGHVS, FNYEAQ. CDR3 in amino acids: CASSFTSGETQYF. For the CDR3, the DNA is TGTGCCAGCAGCTTTACCAGTGGGGAGACCCAGTACTTC.

The rearrangement uses TRBV7-2 and TRBJ1-3; D is unresolved. Trimming stripped 5 bases from V and 0 bases from J, with 20 bases between. The CDR3 spans 18 residues. Germline-derived CDR1 and CDR2 are SGHTA and FQGNSA. DNA for the CDR3: TGTGCCAGCAGCCGGCCCCCGGGCAGGCAAAGCTCTGGAAACACCATATATTTT. Amino acids: CASSRPPGRQSSGNTIYF. The full variable domain, in which reference TRBV7-2 and TRBJ1-3 provide the parts outside the CDR3, is GAGVSQSPSNKVTEKGKDVELRCDPISGHTALYWYRQSLGQGLEFLIYFQGNSAPDKSGLPSDRFSAERTGGSVSTLTIQRTQQEDSAVYLCASSRPPGRQSSGNTIYFGEGSWLTVV.